This entry describes one T cell receptor beta chain. Its antigen is unknown. After removal of 2 bases from V and 7 bases from J, the junction contained 8 bases not matched to a gene. Germline V lookup: CDR1 MDHEN, CDR2 SYDVKM. This CDR3 has 15 amino acids. The PCR employed 60 Vbeta primers together with 13 Jbeta primers. Sequencing used immunoSEQ multiplex PCR; TCRdb keeps in-frame clones, though not all of them. The sample records more than 200,000 clones, 65% to 90% being singletons. The data derive from a study of cytomegalovirus exposure and HLA in healthy donors. Overall study: Sequencing of about 179 million T cells in an earlier analysis found 95 million to 120 million unique TCR beta sequences.

Study-wide points: Using the classifier, cytomegalovirus status was reportedly diagnosed with high specificity and sensitivity. Later analysis found that TCR beta chains associated with HLA were more clonally expanded than other, equally common chains. It was confirmed in vitro that a few of the CMV-associated chains were specific for CMV antigens.

Sequencing was done on a sample of PBMCs. The rearrangement links TRBV28 to TRBJ1-5, with 7 bases matching TRBD1. The sequence was obtained from a girl aged 10 to 17 in good health and CMV-seronegative. CDR3 residues: CASSLRQGPRQPQHF. The CDR3 nucleotides read TGTGCCAGCAGTTTAAGACAGGGCCCGAGACAGCCCCAGCATTTT.